This TCR beta chain was documented in a study of blood T cell repertoires in COVID-19. Per the germline V gene, CDR1 is SEHNR and CDR2 is FQNEAQ (reference sequence). Trimming removed 5 bases from V and 4 bases from J, with 18 bases in between. The CDR3 length is 16 residues. Here immunoSEQ multiplex PCR was the method, and the copy in TCRdb shows in-frame clones only, minus some. The sample lists 200,000 to 250,000 clones, 84% occurring once. The sequenced sample consisted of PBMCs or T cells enriched from blood (not recorded which). The V call is TRBV7-9, the J call TRBJ2-1, with a possible D match to TRBD2 (5 bases). This sequence was found in a woman aged 40 to 50 who had recovered from COVID-19. The CDR3 nucleotides read TGTGCCAGCAGCCCAGCGGCTGGACCCTATTACAATGAGCAGTTCTTC. This gives the protein CASSPAAGPYYNEQFF.